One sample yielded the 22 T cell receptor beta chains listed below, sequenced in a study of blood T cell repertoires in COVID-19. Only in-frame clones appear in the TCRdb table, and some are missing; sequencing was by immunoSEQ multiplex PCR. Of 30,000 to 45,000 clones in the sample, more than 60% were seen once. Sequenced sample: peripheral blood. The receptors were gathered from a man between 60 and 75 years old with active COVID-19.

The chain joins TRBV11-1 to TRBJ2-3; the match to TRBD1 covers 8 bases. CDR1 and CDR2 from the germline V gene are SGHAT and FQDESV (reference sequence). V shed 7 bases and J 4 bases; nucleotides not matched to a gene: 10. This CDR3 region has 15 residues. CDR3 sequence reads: CASNSGGGFPDTQYF. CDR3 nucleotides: TGTGCCAGCAACTCAGGGGGCGGTTTTCCAGATACGCAGTATTTT.

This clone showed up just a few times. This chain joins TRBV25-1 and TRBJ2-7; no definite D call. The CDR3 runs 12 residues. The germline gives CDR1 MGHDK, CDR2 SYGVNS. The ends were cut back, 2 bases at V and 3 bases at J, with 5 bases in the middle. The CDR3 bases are TGTGCCAGCAGTGAAAACAGCTACGAGCAGTACTTC. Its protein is CASSENSYEQYF.

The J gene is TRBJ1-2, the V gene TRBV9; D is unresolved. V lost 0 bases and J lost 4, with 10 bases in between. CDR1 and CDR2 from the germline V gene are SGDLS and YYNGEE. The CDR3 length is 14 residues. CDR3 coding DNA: TGTGCCAGCAGCGTAGACCCAGGCATCTATGGCTACACCTTC. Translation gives CASSVDPGIYGYTF.

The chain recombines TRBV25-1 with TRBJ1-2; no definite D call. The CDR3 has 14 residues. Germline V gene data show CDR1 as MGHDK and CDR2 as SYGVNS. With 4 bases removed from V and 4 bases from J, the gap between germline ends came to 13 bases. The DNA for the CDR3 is TGTGCCAGCAGTGGCCCAGTCGGGTCCTATGGCTACACCTTC. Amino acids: CASSGPVGSYGYTF.

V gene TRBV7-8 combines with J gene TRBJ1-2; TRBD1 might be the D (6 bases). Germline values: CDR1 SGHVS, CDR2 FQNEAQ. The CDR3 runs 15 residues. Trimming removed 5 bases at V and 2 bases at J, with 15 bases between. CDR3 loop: CASSPYRAQNYGYTF. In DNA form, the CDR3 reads TGTGCCAGCAGCCCGTACAGGGCTCAGAACTATGGCTACACCTTC.

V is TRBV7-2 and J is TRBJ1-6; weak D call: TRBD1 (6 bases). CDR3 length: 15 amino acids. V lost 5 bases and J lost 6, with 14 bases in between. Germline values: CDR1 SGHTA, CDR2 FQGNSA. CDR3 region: CASSSRGQLNSPLHF. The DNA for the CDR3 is TGTGCCAGCAGCAGCCGCGGACAGCTTAATTCACCCCTCCACTTT.

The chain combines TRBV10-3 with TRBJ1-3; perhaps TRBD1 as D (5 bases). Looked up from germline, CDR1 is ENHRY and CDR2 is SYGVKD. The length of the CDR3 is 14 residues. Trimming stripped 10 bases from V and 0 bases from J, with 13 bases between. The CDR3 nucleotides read TGTGCCACCAAAATGGACAACTCTGGAAACACCATATATTTT. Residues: CATKMDNSGNTIYF.

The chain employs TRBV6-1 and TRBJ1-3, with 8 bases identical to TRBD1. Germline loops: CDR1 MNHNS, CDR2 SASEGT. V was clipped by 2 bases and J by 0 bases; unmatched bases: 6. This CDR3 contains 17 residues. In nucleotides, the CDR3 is TGTGCCAGCAGTGAACGGACAGGGTGGAGCTCTGGAAACACCATATATTTT. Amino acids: CASSERTGWSSGNTIYF.

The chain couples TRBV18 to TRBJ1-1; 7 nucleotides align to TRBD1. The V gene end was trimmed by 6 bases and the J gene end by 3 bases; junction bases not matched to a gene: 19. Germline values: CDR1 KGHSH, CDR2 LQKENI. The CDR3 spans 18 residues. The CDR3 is CASSPSLLTGERDTEAFF. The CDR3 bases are TGTGCCAGCTCTCCTTCCTTGCTAACAGGGGAGAGAGACACTGAAGCTTTCTTT.

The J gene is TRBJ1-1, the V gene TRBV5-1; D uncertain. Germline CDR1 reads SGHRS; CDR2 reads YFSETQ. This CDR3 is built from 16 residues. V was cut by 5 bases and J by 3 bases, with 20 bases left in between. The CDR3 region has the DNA TGCGCCAGCAGACTTTCGATGGCCGCGGGATACACTGAAGCTTTCTTT. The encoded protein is CASRLSMAAGYTEAFF.

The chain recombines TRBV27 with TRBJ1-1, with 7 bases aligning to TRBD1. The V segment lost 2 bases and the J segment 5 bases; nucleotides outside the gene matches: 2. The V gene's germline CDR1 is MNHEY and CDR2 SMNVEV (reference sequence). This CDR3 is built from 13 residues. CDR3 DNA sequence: TGTGCCAGCAGTTTAACAGGGGTAACTGAAGCTTTCTTT. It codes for CASSLTGVTEAFF.

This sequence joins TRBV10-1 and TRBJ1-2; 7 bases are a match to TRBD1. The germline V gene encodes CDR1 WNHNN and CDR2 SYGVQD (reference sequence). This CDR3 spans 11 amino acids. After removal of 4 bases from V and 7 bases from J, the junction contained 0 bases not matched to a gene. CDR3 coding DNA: TGCGCCAGCAGTGGACAGGGTGGCTACACCTTC. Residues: CASSGQGGYTF.

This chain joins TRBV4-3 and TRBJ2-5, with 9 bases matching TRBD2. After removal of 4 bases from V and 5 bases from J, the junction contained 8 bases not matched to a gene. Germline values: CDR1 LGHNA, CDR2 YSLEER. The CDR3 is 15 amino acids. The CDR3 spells CASSLSSGTSETQYF. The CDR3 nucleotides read TGCGCCAGCAGCCTCAGCTCCGGGACTAGCGAGACCCAGTACTTC.

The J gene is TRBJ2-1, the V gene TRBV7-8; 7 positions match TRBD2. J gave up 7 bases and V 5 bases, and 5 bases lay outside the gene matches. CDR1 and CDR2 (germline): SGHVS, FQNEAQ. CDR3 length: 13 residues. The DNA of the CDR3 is TGTGCCAGCAGCCGACTAGCACGAAATGAGCAGTTCTTC. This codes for CASSRLARNEQFF.

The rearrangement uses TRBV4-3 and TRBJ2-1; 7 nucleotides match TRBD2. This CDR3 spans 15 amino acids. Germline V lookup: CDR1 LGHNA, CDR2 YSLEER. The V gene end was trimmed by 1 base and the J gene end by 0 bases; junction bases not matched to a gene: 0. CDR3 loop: CASSQVAGSYNEQFF. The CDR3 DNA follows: TGCGCCAGCAGCCAAGTAGCGGGCTCCTACAATGAGCAGTTCTTC.

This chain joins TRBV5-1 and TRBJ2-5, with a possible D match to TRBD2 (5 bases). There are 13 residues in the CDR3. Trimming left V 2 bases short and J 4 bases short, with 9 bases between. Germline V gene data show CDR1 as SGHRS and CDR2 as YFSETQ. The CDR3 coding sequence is TGCGCCAGCAGCTTCCTGGCGGGAGAGACCCAGTACTTC. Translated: CASSFLAGETQYF. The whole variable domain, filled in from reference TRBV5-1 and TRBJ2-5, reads KAGVTQTPRYLIKTRGQQVTLSCSPISGHRSVSWYQQTPGQGLQFLFEYFSETQRNKGNFPGRFSGRQFSNSRSEMNVSTLELGDSALYLCASSFLAGETQYFGPGTRLLVL.

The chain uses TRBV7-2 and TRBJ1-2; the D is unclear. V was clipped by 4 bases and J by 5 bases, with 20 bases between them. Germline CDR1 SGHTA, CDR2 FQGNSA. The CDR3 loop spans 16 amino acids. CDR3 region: CASSSAGSGQRYGYTF. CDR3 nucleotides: TGTGCCAGCAGCTCAGCCGGATCGGGTCAGAGGTATGGCTACACCTTC. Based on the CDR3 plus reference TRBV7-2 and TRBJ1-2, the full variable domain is GAGVSQSPSNKVTEKGKDVELRCDPISGHTALYWYRQSLGQGLEFLIYFQGNSAPDKSGLPSDRFSAERTGGSVSTLTIQRTQQEDSAVYLCASSSAGSGQRYGYTFGSGTRLTVV.

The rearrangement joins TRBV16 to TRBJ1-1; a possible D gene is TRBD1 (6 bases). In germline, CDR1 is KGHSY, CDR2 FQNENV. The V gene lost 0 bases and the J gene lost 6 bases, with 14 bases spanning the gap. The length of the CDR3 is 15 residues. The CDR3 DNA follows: TGTGCCAGCAGCCAATCGGTACAGGGAATGTCTGAAGCTTTCTTT. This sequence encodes CASSQSVQGMSEAFF.

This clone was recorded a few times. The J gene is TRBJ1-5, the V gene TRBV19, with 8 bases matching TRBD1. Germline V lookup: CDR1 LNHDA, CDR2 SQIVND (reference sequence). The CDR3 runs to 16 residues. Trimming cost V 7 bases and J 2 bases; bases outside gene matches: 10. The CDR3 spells CASIPTGEGGNQPQHF. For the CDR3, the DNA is TGTGCCAGTATCCCGACAGGGGAGGGTGGCAATCAGCCCCAGCATTTT.

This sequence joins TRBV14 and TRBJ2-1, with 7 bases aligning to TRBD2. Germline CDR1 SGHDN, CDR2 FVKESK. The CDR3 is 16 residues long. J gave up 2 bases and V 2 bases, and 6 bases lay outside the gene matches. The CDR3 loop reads CASSQRDGRPYNEQFF. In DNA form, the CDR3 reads TGTGCCAGCAGCCAAAGGGACGGGAGGCCCTACAATGAGCAGTTCTTC.

The DNA for the CDR3 is TGTGCCAGCAGTTTGAGTCGGTCCACTGAAGCTTTCTTT. It specifies CASSLSRSTEAFF. The rearrangement joins TRBV28 to TRBJ1-1; D is unclear. There are 13 residues in the CDR3. Per germline, CDR1 MDHEN and CDR2 SYDVKM. Deletions cut 3 bases from V and 4 bases from J, with 9 bases between.

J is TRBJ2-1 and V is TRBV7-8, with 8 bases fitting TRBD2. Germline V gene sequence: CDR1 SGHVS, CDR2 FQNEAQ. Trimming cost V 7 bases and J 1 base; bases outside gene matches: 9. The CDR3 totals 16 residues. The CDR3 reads CASTSDSGTSYNEQFF. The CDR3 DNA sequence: TGTGCCAGCACCTCGGATAGCGGGACTTCCTACAATGAGCAGTTCTTC.